This T cell receptor (beta chain) derives from a study of siplizumab effects on memory and regulatory T cells. The assay looked at 99,000 or so TCR templates in each sample. Sequencing used immunoSEQ multiplex PCR; TCRdb keeps in-frame clones, though not all of them. The sample consists of over 100,000 clones, 92% of them appearing once. Germline assignment: CDR1 MNHNS and CDR2 SASEGT. This CDR3 has 14 residues. The ends were cut back, 0 bases at V and 5 bases at J, with 10 bases in the middle. The study, taken as a whole, reports: Siplizumab led to significantly less abundant alloreactive sequences that could be traced back to unstimulated CD4+ memory cells. A small minority of alloreactive clones were mapped to unstimulated subsets.

This clone was found once. Its antigen is as yet unknown. The sequence was obtained from a human donor in good health. Sequencing was performed on Tregs sorted from blood. The rearrangement joins TRBV6-1 to TRBJ1-2; a possible D gene is TRBD1 (5 bases). The DNA of the CDR3 is TGTGCCAGCAGTGAAGCACGGGACCGATATGGCTACACCTTC. Translating it yields CASSEARDRYGYTF.